Following are 20 T cell receptor beta chains from one sample sequenced in a study of regulatory T cells in long-lasting Graves disease. Time point defined: persistent/refractory GD, antithyroid drugs over 5 years with positive TRAb. The TCR library was made from RNA extracted from PBMCs. HTBI primers from iRepertoire and Arm-PCR of CDR3 regions yielded the TCR beta libraries. MiXCR, run by TCRdb on the multiplex PCR reads, gives a single entry per CDR3 protein. Here the sample spans 300,000 to 500,000 distinct CDR3 sequences, roughly 20% being singletons. The sequencing used peripheral blood mononuclear cells (PBMCs), collected when the disease was refractory, from a patient treated with antithyroid drugs. These receptors were taken from a female donor with Graves disease.

This chain uses TRBV30 with TRBJ1-1; D is unclear. The CDR3 length is 15 residues. V was cut by 4 bases and J by 2 bases, with 17 bases left in between. The germline gives CDR1 GTSNPN, CDR2 SVGIG (reference sequence). The CDR3 here is CAWNVPGRTNTEAFF. In nucleotides, the CDR3 is TGTGCCTGGAACGTTCCCGGCAGAACAAACACTGAAGCTTTCTTT.

This clonotype was seen ten or more times. The chain employs TRBV28 and TRBJ1-2; D possibly corresponds to TRBD1 (5 bases). CDR3 length: 14 amino acids. The germline gives CDR1 MDHEN, CDR2 SYDVKM. The germline V and J ends were trimmed by 2 bases and 5 bases, with 12 bases remaining between them. CDR3: CASSLEQGRYGYTF. In nucleotides, the CDR3 is TGTGCCAGCAGTTTAGAGCAGGGACGGTATGGCTACACCTTC.

This clonotype has just a few counts. The chain couples TRBV29-1 to TRBJ1-2; the D is unclear. This CDR3 has 13 amino acids. Between the trimmed V and J ends, which lost 7 bases and 2 bases, there was a span of 14 bases. The V gene's germline CDR1 is SQVTM and CDR2 ANQGSEA. The CDR3 spells CSAQKGWNYGYTF. CDR3 DNA sequence: TGCAGCGCTCAAAAAGGGTGGAACTATGGCTACACCTTC.

This chain uses TRBV6-2 or TRBV6-3 with TRBJ2-4; D remains ambiguous. With 6 bases removed from V and 10 bases from J, the gap between germline ends came to 28 bases. CDR1 is MNHEY and CDR2 is SVGEGT in the germline V gene. CDR3 length equals 17 residues. Here the CDR3 reads CASSGVTTGSPPGIQYF. As DNA, the CDR3 is TGTGCCAGCAGCGGCGTAACCACCGGGTCCCCCCCGGGTATTCAGTACTTC.

This chain uses TRBV7-3 with TRBJ2-7, with D possibly TRBD2 on 5 matching bases. This CDR3 is built from 16 residues. Looked up from germline, CDR1 is SGHTA and CDR2 is FQGTGA. V lost 5 bases and J 2 bases, leaving 19 bases between the germline ends. CDR3 DNA sequence: TGTGCCAGCAGCCCCAGCCCAGCGGCAACCACCTACGAGCAGTACTTC. Protein: CASSPSPAATTYEQYF.

The rearrangement joins TRBV6-2 or TRBV6-3 to TRBJ2-3; maybe TRBD2 (5 bases). CDR3 length: 13 residues. Trimming took off 8 bases at V and 1 base at J, with 10 bases between the two ends. Germline V gene sequence: CDR1 MNHEY, CDR2 SVGEGT. CDR3 loop: CASGLSGTDTQYF. In DNA form, the CDR3 reads TGTGCCAGCGGCCTTAGCGGCACAGATACGCAGTATTTT.

The CDR3 protein is CATSINRGGTDTQYF. The CDR3 DNA is TGTGCCACCAGCATCAACAGGGGGGGCACAGATACGCAGTATTTT. The chain recombines TRBV15 with TRBJ2-3; 8 bases match TRBD1. Losses at the gene ends were 4 bases for V and 1 base for J; bases not matched to a gene: 4. CDR3 length equals 15 residues. Germline loops: CDR1 LNHNV, CDR2 YYDKDF (reference sequence).

This clonotype was detected a few times. CDR3 bases: TGTGCCAGCAGCTTAATTTCGTCGGGCTACACCTTC. Protein product: CASSLISSGYTF. The chain couples TRBV7-2 to TRBJ1-2; D gene unclear. Germline CDR1 and CDR2: SGHTA and FQGNSA. This CDR3 has 12 amino acids. Trimming pared 2 bases from V and 8 bases from J, leaving 9 bases between.

As concerns this clonotype: Given a far larger clone just one base away, this is likely a sequencing read error. The chain links TRBV3-1 to TRBJ1-1; D is ambiguous. The germline V gene encodes CDR1 LGHDT and CDR2 YNNKEL (reference sequence). The CDR3 extends over 13 amino acids. The CDR3 DNA is TGTGCCAGCAGTTACTCGGTGGAAACTGAAACTTTCTTT. Residues: CASSYSVETETFF.

This clonotype came up a few times. V and J are TRBV27 and TRBJ1-6; no reliable D call. V was pared by 1 base and J by 8 bases, with 9 bases between. The CDR3 loop spans 14 amino acids. CDR1 and CDR2 from the germline V gene are MNHEY and SMNVEV (reference sequence). The CDR3 coding sequence is TGTGCCAGCAGTTTATTGGGTGGAGATTCACCCCTCCACTTT. Protein product: CASSLLGGDSPLHF.

This clonotype was counted a few times. One end of the junction is discordant with germline, which a read error may explain. The chain combines TRBV4-3 with TRBJ1-1; 9 nucleotides agree with TRBD1. Germline values: CDR1 LGHNA, CDR2 YSLEER. This CDR3 has 15 residues. The CDR3 sequence is CASSQPGQGMAEAFF. The DNA for the CDR3 is TGCGCCAGCAGCCAACCCGGACAGGGGATGGCTGAAGCTTTTTTT.

This clonotype was counted ten times or more. This chain connects TRBV7-2 to TRBJ2-7, with D possibly being TRBD1 (6 bases). Looked up from germline, CDR1 is SGHTA and CDR2 is FQGNSA. V was shortened by 6 bases and J by 3 bases, with 12 bases between the two germline ends. This CDR3 region has 13 residues. As DNA, the CDR3 is TGTGCCAGCAGTAGACCAGGGGACTACGAGCAGTACTTC. It codes for CASSRPGDYEQYF.

The sample holds a few counts of this clonotype. The chain has TRBV29-1 and TRBJ2-7; 8 bases agree with TRBD2. The germline gives CDR1 SQVTM, CDR2 ANQGSEA. After removal of 1 base from V and 2 bases from J, the junction contained 16 bases not matched to a gene. The CDR3 spans 18 residues. The CDR3 reads CSVEANVAGGMGTYEQYF. The CDR3 coding sequence is TGCAGCGTTGAAGCTAATGTGGCGGGAGGTATGGGAACCTACGAGCAGTACTTC.

This clonotype was counted at least ten times. V gene TRBV12-3 or TRBV12-4 combines with J gene TRBJ2-7, with D possibly TRBD2 on 6 matching bases. The CDR3 contains 14 residues. V was trimmed by 5 bases and J by 1 base, leaving 12 bases between them. The CDR3 nucleotides read TGTGCCAGCAGTCCTTTTGGGACTTCCTACGAGCAGTACTTC. Its protein product is CASSPFGTSYEQYF.

This clonotype has a count of ten or more. The chain carries TRBV7-8 and TRBJ1-1, with 7 bases identical to TRBD1. The junction had 4 bases not matched to a gene; V was cut back by 5 bases and J by 1 base. The germline V gene has CDR1 SGHVS and CDR2 FQNEAQ. This CDR3 is 14 amino acids long. CDR3 bases: TGTGCCAGCAGCACCAGGACAGGGAACACTGAAGCTTTCTTT. Amino acid sequence: CASSTRTGNTEAFF.

Many counts were recorded for this clonotype. The chain uses TRBV28 and TRBJ2-5; D could derive from TRBD1 or TRBD2 (6 bases each). Germline lookup yields CDR1 MDHEN and CDR2 SYDVKM. This CDR3 region has 13 residues. Deletions cut 7 bases from V and 3 bases from J, with 12 bases between. The CDR3 protein is CASTWGAEETQYF. CDR3 DNA: TGTGCCAGCACTTGGGGGGCAGAAGAGACCCAGTACTTC.

A few counts support this clonotype. The chain links TRBV5-1 to TRBJ2-7; 12 bases line up with TRBD2. Unmatched junction bases numbered 10, after V lost 4 bases and J lost 5 bases. The germline V gene has CDR1 SGHRS and CDR2 YFSETQ. The CDR3 totals 16 residues. CDR3 DNA: TGCGCCAGCAGCCGACTGACTAGCGGGAGCTCAAACGAGCAGTACTTC. Protein: CASSRLTSGSSNEQYF.

The V call is TRBV5-6, the J call TRBJ1-1; 9 bases fit TRBD1. Germline CDR1 reads SGHDT; CDR2 reads YYEEEE. Unmatched junction bases numbered 9, after V lost 0 bases and J lost 12 bases. This CDR3 comprises 14 residues. CDR3 sequence reads: CASSLGQGVGIPFF. CDR3 coding DNA: TGTGCCAGCAGCTTGGGACAGGGGGTTGGGATACCTTTCTTT.

V is TRBV9 and J is TRBJ2-2; D ambiguous. Germline V gene sequence: CDR1 SGDLS, CDR2 YYNGEE. This CDR3 spans 13 amino acids. Trimming took 6 bases from V and 8 from J, leaving 14 bases between them. CDR3 in amino acids: CASTRIGEGELFF. As DNA, the CDR3 is TGTGCCAGCACAAGGATAGGAGAGGGGGAGCTGTTTTTT.

The rearrangement joins TRBV6-9 to TRBJ1-1; no reliable D call. Germline V gene sequence: CDR1 MNHGY, CDR2 SVAAGI. V was pared by 4 bases and J by 0 bases, with 9 bases between. This CDR3 has 14 residues. The CDR3 DNA reads as TGTGCCAGCAGTTTCGGCAGTTTGAACACTGAAGCTTTCTTT. As protein: CASSFGSLNTEAFF.